A selection of T cell receptor beta chains follows, all from one sample in a study of PD-1 blockade in classical Hodgkin lymphoma. TCRdb's copy holds only in-frame clones and misses some; the assay was immunoSEQ multiplex PCR. The sample shows about 97,000 clones, around four fifths of them seen only once. Material: peripheral blood mononuclear cells (PBMCs), obtained at baseline. The receptors stem from a human donor with classical Hodgkin lymphoma. Both conserved end residues are part of each CDR3. A D gene is named only where the DNA matches it firmly.

cdr3_aa	cdr3_nt	j_call	v_call	d_call
CASSHPGGARNGNTIYF	TGCGCCAGCAGCCACCCGGGGGGGGCGAGAAATGGAAACACCATATATTTT	TRBJ1-3	TRBV4-1	-
CASSQESPTSGAGNEQFF	TGCGCCAGCAGCCAAGAATCCCCTACTAGCGGGGCAGGGAATGAGCAGTTCTTC	TRBJ2-1	TRBV4-1	TRBD2
CASSWRGQGRNQPQHF	TGTGCCAGCAGTTGGAGAGGACAGGGGCGCAATCAGCCCCAGCATTTT	TRBJ1-5	TRBV28	TRBD1
CASSADSSRAFF	TGTGCCAGCAGTGCTGACAGCTCCCGAGCTTTCTTT	TRBJ1-1	TRBV6-1	-
CASSYYSGANVLTF	TGTGCCAGCAGTTACTACTCTGGGGCCAACGTCCTGACTTTC	TRBJ2-6	TRBV6-5	-
CASSKTSGTKEDTQYF	TGTGCCAGCAGCAAAACTAGCGGAACCAAGGAGGATACGCAGTATTTT	TRBJ2-3	TRBV9	TRBD2
CASILDRGASGYTF	TGTGCCAGCATCTTAGACAGAGGAGCTTCTGGCTACACCTTC	TRBJ1-2	TRBV2	-
CASSLVAGGPMNTQYF	TGTGCCAGCAGCTTAGTTGCGGGAGGGCCGATGAATACGCAGTATTTT	TRBJ2-3	TRBV7-2	TRBD2
CASSLTGVNSPLHF	TGCGCCAGCAGCCTGACAGGGGTTAATTCACCCCTCCACTTT	TRBJ1-6	TRBV4-3	TRBD1
CSVDEVNGNEQFF	TGCAGCGTGGACGAGGTTAACGGTAATGAGCAGTTCTTC	TRBJ2-1	TRBV29-1	-
CASLLRRTGTENTGELFF	TGTGCCAGCCTACTACGACGGACCGGGACAGAGAACACCGGGGAGCTGTTTTTT	TRBJ2-2	TRBV27	TRBD1
CASSLGLANTGELFF	TGCGCCAGCAGCTTGGGACTAGCGAACACCGGGGAGCTGTTTTTT	TRBJ2-2	TRBV5-1	-
CASSRGGRPNSGELFF	TGCGCCAGCAGCCGAGGGGGACGGCCTAACTCCGGGGAGCTGTTTTTT	TRBJ2-2	TRBV4-3	-
CASSRLAGGSDNEQFF	TGTGCCAGCAGCCGACTAGCGGGAGGGAGCGACAATGAGCAGTTCTTC	TRBJ2-1	TRBV11-2	TRBD2
CASTPRAGGPDTQYF	TGTGCCAGTACCCCCAGAGCGGGAGGGCCAGATACGCAGTATTTT	TRBJ2-3	TRBV19	TRBD2
CASSRTPYSNQPQHF	TGCGCCAGCAGCCGGACACCGTATAGCAATCAGCCCCAGCATTTT	TRBJ1-5	TRBV5-1	-
CASSPVPGLAGTGELFF	TGTGCCAGCTCACCAGTTCCGGGACTAGCAGGGACCGGGGAGCTGTTTTTT	TRBJ2-2	TRBV18	TRBD2
CASGPSIYGYTF	TGTGCCAGCGGACCGTCCATTTATGGCTACACCTTC	TRBJ1-2	TRBV5-6	-
CASSLRSNYGYTF	TGTGCCAGCAGCTTACGGAGTAACTATGGCTACACCTTC	TRBJ1-2	TRBV7-2	-
CASSYLGGGVGYNEQFF	TGTGCCAGCAGCTACCTTGGGGGGGGAGTAGGTTACAATGAGCAGTTCTTC	TRBJ2-1	TRBV7-2	TRBD2
CASSETSGRALGWNEQFF	TGTGCCAGCAGTGAAACTAGCGGGAGGGCCTTAGGTTGGAATGAGCAGTTCTTC	TRBJ2-1	TRBV6-1	TRBD2
CASDPGPSTGELFF	TGTGCAAGTGACCCGGGACCCTCCACCGGGGAGCTGTTTTTT	TRBJ2-2	TRBV12-2	-
CAISDRALSSYEQYF	TGTGCCATCAGTGACCGGGCCTTAAGCTCCTACGAGCAGTACTTC	TRBJ2-7	TRBV10-3	-
CASSPGTSRYEQYF	TGTGCCAGCAGCCCCGGGACTAGCCGCTACGAGCAGTACTTC	TRBJ2-7	TRBV7-2	TRBD2
CASSSPFQQYF	TGTGCCAGCAGTTCCCCGTTTCAGCAGTACTTC	TRBJ2-7	TRBV6-5	-